The entry below describes one T cell receptor beta chain. Original methodology: For nucleated cells, counts were estimated from reference gene primer amplification. The data were produced by immunoSEQ multiplex PCR, yet TCRdb's version contains in-frame clones alone and is incomplete. V, J and clone size reflect that table, while D and trimming were determined from the DNA. The table has under 250,000 clones, about 91% seen once; the top ten hold 1% to 1.5%. CDR3 length: 14 amino acids. V lost 6 bases and J lost 3; bases outside the gene matches: 7. In germline, CDR1 is SGHNT, CDR2 YYREEE (reference sequence). This entry is derived from a study of blood T cell repertoires in COVID-19. About the research overall: Samples taken during acute and convalescent COVID-19 were collected in the United States, Italy and Spain.

The clonotype originates from a young man with acute or convalescent COVID-19. Sequenced input: peripheral blood. The chain recombines TRBV5-4 with TRBJ2-7; TRBD1 matches at 9 bases. CDR3 protein: CASKRTGASYEQYF. DNA of the CDR3: TGTGCCAGCAAGCGGACAGGGGCGAGCTACGAGCAGTACTTC.